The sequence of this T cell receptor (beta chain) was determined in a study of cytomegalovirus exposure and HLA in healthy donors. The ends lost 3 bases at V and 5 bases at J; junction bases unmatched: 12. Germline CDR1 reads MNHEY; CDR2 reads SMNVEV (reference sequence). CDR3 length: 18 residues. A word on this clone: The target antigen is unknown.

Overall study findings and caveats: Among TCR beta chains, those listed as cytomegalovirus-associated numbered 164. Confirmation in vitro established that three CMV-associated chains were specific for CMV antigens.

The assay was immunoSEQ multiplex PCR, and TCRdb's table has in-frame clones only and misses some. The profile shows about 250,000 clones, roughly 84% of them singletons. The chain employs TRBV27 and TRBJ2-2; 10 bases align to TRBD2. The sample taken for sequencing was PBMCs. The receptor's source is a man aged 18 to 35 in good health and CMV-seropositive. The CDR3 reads CASSFLAGDLPGTGELFF. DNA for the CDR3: TGTGCCAGCAGTTTTCTAGCGGGAGACCTCCCGGGTACCGGGGAGCTGTTTTTT.